This T cell receptor beta chain was sequenced during a study of T cells in Graves' hyperthyroidism and ophthalmopathy. Exclusion criteria comprised uncontrolled infection, other autoimmune disease, pregnancy or lactation. TCR beta CDR3 regions were amplified from RNA transcripts. RT-PCR in the first round (using the HTBI primer set) targeted the TCR CDR3. A single record per CDR3 protein comes from TCRdb applying MiXCR to the multiplex PCR reads. The repertoire holds about 770,000 distinct CDR3 sequences, with roughly a sixth as singletons. Study outcomes and limitations: Peripheral blood also featured most of the thyroid clonotypes expanded above 0.001. Model-based prediction identified ophthalmopathy a median about 6 months prior to its onset.

The CDR3 sequence is 18 residues long. Losses at the gene ends were 3 bases for V and 5 bases for J; bases not matched to a gene: 16. Germline V gene sequence: CDR1 SGHAT, CDR2 FQNNGV. This clonotype was recorded many times. Its antigen is undetermined. The material sequenced was blood. The sequence derives from a woman aged 50 to 65 with Graves' hyperthyroidism that later progressed to Graves' ophthalmopathy. The chain is built from TRBV11-2 and TRBJ2-1, with 7 nucleotides matching TRBD1. This CDR3 reads CASSFPQAGTALDNEQFF. The CDR3 DNA reads TGTGCCAGCAGCTTCCCTCAAGCCGGGACAGCTTTGGACAATGAGCAGTTCTTC.